This T cell receptor beta chain was identified in a study of early T cells in non-severe SARS-CoV-2 infection (dated by TCRdb to the early 2020s). Concerning the study at large: TCR sequencing used bulk RNA from unsorted whole blood, so alpha and beta chains could not be paired.

This clonotype was picked up many times. No cognate antigen has been identified for it. No clone much larger than this one lies a single base away; base qualities are absent. A case-control design nested within a healthcare worker cohort in London, UK, was used, with weekly nasopharyngeal swab PCR tests and blood sampling performed. Between 23 and 31 March 2020, the week of the UK lockdown, healthcare workers were enrolled and then followed up weekly for as long as 16 weeks. Libraries were prepared through 5' RACE. Sequenced on a NextSeq 500. In the TCR library protocol, unique molecular identifiers were attached to individual cDNA molecules to correct for PCR bias and sequencing error. Sequencing covered both TCR alpha and beta chains, and within each sample the abundances of alpha and beta sequences were tightly co-correlated. In the original analysis: Decombinator V4 was used to annotate the V gene, J gene and CDR3 of the TCR sequences. TCRs were defined as expanded if a significant change between any two time points was detected under a Poisson model with p below 0.0001. TCR abundances were normalised to the total number of TCRs sequenced per sample and expressed as counts per million. MAIT TCRs were defined by TRAV1-2 paired with TRAJ12, TRAJ20 or TRAJ33, and iNKT TCRs by TRAV10 paired with TRAJ18. VDJdb, accessed on 1 November 2021, was searched for TCRs annotated for CMV, EBV and SARS-CoV-2, and TCRs annotated for more than one antigen were excluded. The public reads were reanalyzed by TCRdb: fastp trimming at Q25, MiXCR alignment, in-frame beta chains only. Each entry is one CDR3 protein sequence, shown with its most common DNA and genes. TCRdb's processing, not the authors' own work, is the source of the V and J calls. Here the sample has around 70,000 distinct CDR3 sequences; 10% occur a single time. The top ten clones comprise roughly 15% of the sample.

Overall results and qualifications from the work: VDJdb matching was skewed toward anti-spike CD8 responses and likely underestimated virus-specific expansions by missing private and CD4 specificities.

For CDR1 and CDR2, the germline V gene lists ENHRY and SYGVKD. V and J lose 4 bases and 0 bases, and a span of 1 base separates them. There are 11 amino acids in the CDR3, from cysteine to phenylalanine inclusive. Only CDR3 DNA remains: 33 bases, in frame from the first base. Source: whole blood, taken at baseline. The chain employs TRBV10-3 and TRBJ2-7, with the D gene call left open. The TCR comes from an adult who was a healthcare worker with PCR-confirmed SARS-CoV-2 infection or an uninfected control (not recorded which). The encoded CDR3 is CAISGSYEQYF. The DNA sequence is TGTGCCATCAGTGGCTCCTACGAGCAGTACTTC.